The T cell receptor (beta chain) described here comes from a study of cytomegalovirus exposure and HLA in healthy donors. Background on the study: Of roughly 360 genotyped donors, roughly 81% grouped in the Caucasian-associated ancestry cluster.

Germline loops: CDR1 SGDLS, CDR2 YYNGEE. V gave up 3 bases and J gave up 15 bases; unmatched junction bases: 10. The CDR3 has 14 residues. The PCR was carried out with 60 Vbeta primers and 13 Jbeta primers. Repertoires were generated with immunoSEQ multiplex PCR, while TCRdb's copy carries only in-frame clones and drops some. The sample holds some 150,000 clones; more than 75% are singletons and the top ten take 3.5%. The material sequenced was PBMCs. This receptor was obtained from a human donor in good health. The genes are TRBV9 and TRBJ2-1; TRBD1 agrees at 12 bases. CDR3 sequence: CASSEPGQGAERFF. In DNA form, the CDR3 reads TGTGCCAGCAGCGAGCCGGGACAGGGGGCGGAGAGGTTCTTC.